This TCR beta chain was retrieved from a study of T cell repertoires in cytomegalovirus infection. Turning to the study itself: The public TCR beta signatures pointed to both CMV infection and matching HLA type.

TCRdb redid the calling of the reads with MiXCR, one entry per CDR3 protein. In the table there are hundreds of thousands of distinct CDR3 sequences, around 29% of which are singletons. There are a few counts of this clonotype. Its antigen is undetermined. This TCR derives from a human donor in good health (CMV status not recorded). Some clones in this sample may be carry-over from other donors' samples. The sample here was cultured PBMCs, taken from culture after CMV antigen stimulation.

The CDR3 DNA reads as TGTGCCAGCAGCTTAGGGGGAAAGGGCTTCGAGCAGTACTTC. Translated, it gives CASSLGGKGFEQYF. The chain joins TRBV11-2 to TRBJ2-7, with D uncertain. Per germline, CDR1 SGHAT and CDR2 FQNNGV. There are 14 residues in the CDR3. Trimming cost V 1 base and J 6 bases, with 13 bases left between them.